Presented here are 22 T cell receptor beta chains from one specimen sequenced in a study of blood T cell repertoires in COVID-19. Produced via immunoSEQ multiplex PCR; TCRdb's table is partial and in-frame only. Altogether more than 150,000 clones are present, about 80% being singletons, with the ten largest covering 10% to 15%. The sample taken for sequencing was peripheral blood. The receptor source for this set is a man between 65 and 85 years old who had recovered from COVID-19.

This clone was observed a few times. This CDR3 is also generated by other DNA sequences in the sample. The chain joins TRBV7-2 to TRBJ2-1; no firm D call. V was clipped by 0 bases and J by 6 bases, with 6 bases between them. The CDR3 has 13 residues. Germline values: CDR1 SGHTA, CDR2 FQGNSA. CDR3 residues: CASSLAGGNEQFF. The CDR3, as DNA: TGTGCCAGCAGCTTAGCTGGCGGCAATGAGCAGTTCTTC.

The chain is built from TRBV5-5 and TRBJ1-2, with D hard to call. V lost 0 bases and J 6 bases, leaving 6 bases between the germline ends. The germline V gene has CDR1 SGHKS and CDR2 YYEKEE (reference sequence). CDR3 length: 12 amino acids. Here the CDR3 reads CASSLAGDGYTF. CDR3 DNA sequence: TGTGCCAGCAGCTTGGCCGGGGATGGCTACACCTTC. The full variable domain, rest sourced from reference TRBV5-5 and TRBJ1-2, is DAGVTQSPTHLIKTRGQQVTLRCSPISGHKSVSWYQQVLGQGPQFIFQYYEKEERGRGNFPDRFSARQFPNYSSELNVNALLLGDSALYLCASSLAGDGYTFGSGTRLTVV.

The chain links TRBV5-1 to TRBJ2-3; TRBD1 agrees at 9 bases. The CDR3 totals 15 residues. Germline CDR1 is SGHRS and CDR2 is YFSETQ. V lost 3 bases to trimming and J lost 2 bases; unmatched junction nucleotides: 4. CDR3 sequence: CASSSGQGITDTQYF. The CDR3 region has the DNA TGCGCCAGCAGCTCTGGACAGGGGATCACAGATACGCAGTATTTT.

This chain uses TRBV4-1 with TRBJ1-5; 7 bases fit TRBD1. Germline CDR1 and CDR2: MGHRA and YSYEKL. This CDR3 spans 15 amino acids. V shed 4 bases, J shed 4 bases, and the junction held 7 bases outside the gene matches. This chain's CDR3 is CASSPQTTGNQPQHF. CDR3 nucleotide sequence: TGCGCCAGCAGCCCACAAACGACAGGGAATCAGCCCCAGCATTTT.

The chain recombines TRBV6-4 with TRBJ1-1, with 9 nucleotides matching TRBD1. J lost 4 bases, V lost 6 bases, and 6 bases had no gene match. The CDR3 is 14 amino acids. Looked up from germline, CDR1 is MRHNA and CDR2 is SNTAGT. Here the CDR3 DNA reads TGTGCCAGCAGGGACACGGACAGGGGCACTGAAGCTTTCTTT. As protein: CASRDTDRGTEAFF.

V is TRBV2 and J is TRBJ1-1; the D gene is possibly TRBD1 (5 bases). CDR1 and CDR2 (germline): SNHLY, FYNNEI. V was clipped by 6 bases and J by 1 base, with 9 bases between them. CDR3 size: 13 residues. The CDR3 spells CASRPGQNTEAFF. The CDR3 nucleotides read TGTGCCAGCAGGCCCGGACAGAACACTGAAGCTTTCTTT.

V is TRBV10-2 and J is TRBJ1-2, with a possible D match to TRBD1 (6 bases). V dropped 4 bases and J dropped 5 bases, with 17 bases sitting between them. The CDR3 loop spans 15 amino acids. Germline V gives CDR1 WSHSY, CDR2 SAAADI. The CDR3 DNA is TGCGCCAGCAGTGCAGAATCCGGACAGACTTATGGCTACACCTTC. Translation: CASSAESGQTYGYTF.

This chain links TRBV28 with TRBJ2-2; no reliable D call. The V end was cut by 2 bases, the J end by 6 bases, with 7 bases between. The CDR3 contains 13 residues. Germline CDR1 is MDHEN and CDR2 is SYDVKM. The chain's CDR3 is CASSLIAPGELFF. As DNA, the CDR3 is TGTGCCAGCAGTTTAATAGCCCCCGGGGAGCTGTTTTTT.

This clone appeared once. V and J are TRBV18 and TRBJ1-1; TRBD1 agrees at 7 bases. With 3 bases clipped from V and 2 bases from J, the junction kept 12 bases outside the gene matches. The length of the CDR3 is 17 residues. Germline CDR1 and CDR2: KGHSH and LQKENI. CDR3 region: CASSPPGQKGGNTEAFF. The CDR3 DNA is TGTGCCAGCTCACCCCCGGGACAGAAAGGAGGCAACACTGAAGCTTTCTTT.

This clone is a singleton in its sample. V usage is TRBV6-5 and J usage is TRBJ2-1, with D possibly matching TRBD2 (6 bases). Deletions cut 7 bases from V and 7 bases from J, with 14 bases between. Germline V gene sequence: CDR1 MNHEY, CDR2 SVGAGI. The CDR3 loop spans 13 amino acids. The CDR3 sequence is CASTLSGDNEQFF. The CDR3 DNA reads TGTGCCAGCACCCTTTCGGGGGATAATGAGCAGTTCTTC.

The rearrangement joins TRBV20-1 to TRBJ1-1; 8 nucleotides match TRBD1. V lost 3 bases and J lost 1; bases outside the gene matches: 7. CDR1 DFQATT and CDR2 SNEGSKA come from the germline V gene (reference sequence). The CDR3 length is 15 residues. CDR3 in amino acids: CSASRPGGGNTEAFF. CDR3 DNA: TGCAGTGCTAGTAGGCCAGGGGGCGGGAACACTGAAGCTTTCTTT.

The chain uses TRBV19 and TRBJ1-1; a weak D match, TRBD1 (6 bases). V was trimmed by 9 bases and J by 0 bases, leaving 14 bases between them. The CDR3 contains 14 residues. Germline V gene data show CDR1 as LNHDA and CDR2 as SQIVND (reference sequence). Written as DNA, the CDR3 is TGTGCCAGCCACCCCGGACAGTTGAACACTGAAGCTTTCTTT. Residues: CASHPGQLNTEAFF.

The rearrangement uses TRBV2 and TRBJ1-1; D is perhaps TRBD1 (6 bases). V was pared by 7 bases and J by 4 bases, with 19 bases between. Looked up from germline, CDR1 is SNHLY and CDR2 is FYNNEI. The CDR3 contains 15 residues. CDR3: CASILGTSPGTEAFF. CDR3 coding DNA: TGTGCCAGCATCCTGGGGACATCCCCGGGCACTGAAGCTTTCTTT.

The V call is TRBV7-8, the J call TRBJ1-1; D may be TRBD1 (6 bases). Looked up from germline, CDR1 is SGHVS and CDR2 is FQNEAQ. With 4 bases removed from V and 1 base from J, the gap between germline ends came to 16 bases. The CDR3 has 16 residues. CDR3 sequence: CASSSYRAPRNTEAFF. CDR3 nucleotides: TGTGCCAGCAGCTCTTACAGGGCCCCCCGGAACACTGAAGCTTTCTTT.

This chain uses TRBV5-4 with TRBJ1-2, with D unresolved. The V gene lost 0 bases and the J gene lost 5 bases, with 8 bases spanning the gap. From germline, CDR1 is SGHNT and CDR2 YYREEE (reference sequence). The CDR3 loop spans 13 amino acids. The CDR3 loop reads CASSLETEYGYTF. The CDR3 DNA reads TGTGCCAGCAGCTTGGAAACAGAATATGGCTACACCTTC.

The J gene is TRBJ2-7, the V gene TRBV7-2; 12 bases are a match to TRBD2. The CDR3 has 15 residues. Germline V gene sequence: CDR1 SGHTA, CDR2 FQGNSA. V was pared by 5 bases and J by 2 bases, with 4 bases of the junction left unmatched. In nucleotides, the CDR3 is TGTGCCAGCAGCCAGACTAGCGGGAGAACCTACGAGCAGTACTTC. Encoded protein: CASSQTSGRTYEQYF.

This clone appeared a single time. This chain joins TRBV13 and TRBJ2-7; 9 nucleotides line up with TRBD1. Germline V gene data show CDR1 as PRHDT and CDR2 as FYEKMQ (reference sequence). V trimming: 4 bases; J trimming: 8 bases; junction bases outside the gene matches: 6. This CDR3 comprises 13 residues. The CDR3 loop reads CASSYTGQGKQYF. CDR3 bases: TGTGCCAGCAGCTACACGGGACAGGGAAAGCAGTACTTC.

This chain connects TRBV7-9 to TRBJ2-7, with 13 nucleotides matching TRBD2. The CDR3 covers 17 residues. The germline V gene has CDR1 SEHNR and CDR2 FQNEAQ (reference sequence). Losses at the gene ends were 5 bases for V and 5 bases for J; bases not matched to a gene: 12. CDR3 DNA: TGTGCCAGCAGCCCCCCTCTGACTAGCGGGAGGTCCCACGAGCAGTACTTC. Translating gives CASSPPLTSGRSHEQYF.

The chain is built from TRBV29-1 and TRBJ2-2; tentatively, D is TRBD2 (6 bases). Between the trimmed V and J ends, which lost 4 bases and 6 bases, there was a span of 12 bases. Germline lookup yields CDR1 SQVTM and CDR2 ANQGSEA. The CDR3 runs 13 residues. CDR3 in DNA: TGCAGCGTTGCGGGAGAAGGGGCCGGGGAGCTGTTTTTT. This codes for CSVAGEGAGELFF.

The chain combines TRBV6-1 with TRBJ2-1, with D perhaps TRBD2 (7 bases). Germline values: CDR1 MNHNS, CDR2 SASEGT. This CDR3 is 15 amino acids long. Between the trimmed V and J ends, which lost 2 bases and 9 bases, there was a span of 17 bases. The CDR3 nucleotides are TGTGCCAGCAGTGAATTTACGGGGGGCCGGGGTGAGCAGTTCTTC. This translates into CASSEFTGGRGEQFF.

This clone was counted a few times. The chain has TRBV10-2 and TRBJ2-1, with 7 nucleotides matching TRBD2. The V gene end was trimmed by 10 bases and the J gene end by 5 bases; junction bases not matched to a gene: 8. The germline CDR1 and CDR2 sequences are WSHSY and SAAADI. The CDR3 has 13 amino acids. CDR3 protein: CATLADQNNEQFF. The CDR3 bases are TGCGCCACTCTAGCGGACCAAAACAATGAGCAGTTCTTC.

This clone was seen just once. The chain couples TRBV7-2 to TRBJ2-7, with a weak D call TRBD2 (5 bases). The CDR3 spans 15 residues. Germline V gives CDR1 SGHTA, CDR2 FQGNSA. V was clipped by 5 bases and J by 3 bases, with 17 bases between them. CDR3 DNA sequence: TGTGCCAGCAGCCCGGGGTCAACCCTCAACTACGAGCAGTACTTC. This translates into CASSPGSTLNYEQYF.